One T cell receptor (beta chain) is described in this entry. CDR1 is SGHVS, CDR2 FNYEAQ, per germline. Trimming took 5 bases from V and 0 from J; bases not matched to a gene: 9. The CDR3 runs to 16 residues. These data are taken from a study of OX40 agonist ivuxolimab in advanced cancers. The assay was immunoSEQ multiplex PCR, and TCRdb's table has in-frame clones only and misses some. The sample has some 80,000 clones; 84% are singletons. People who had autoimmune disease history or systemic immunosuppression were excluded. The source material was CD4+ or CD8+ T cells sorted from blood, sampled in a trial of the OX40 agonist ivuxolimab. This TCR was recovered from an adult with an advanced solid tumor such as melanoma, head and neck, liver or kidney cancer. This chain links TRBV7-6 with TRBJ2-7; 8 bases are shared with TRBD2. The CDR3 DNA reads TGTGCCAGCAGCCCACAAAGGGCGGGAGGCTCCTACGAGCAGTACTTC. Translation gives CASSPQRAGGSYEQYF.